Below are 23 T cell receptor beta chains sequenced from a single sample in a study of blood T cell repertoires in COVID-19. The repertoire was sequenced with immunoSEQ multiplex PCR; TCRdb's copy has only in-frame clones and lacks some. The table lists approximately 190,000 clones, 88% of them singletons. Sequenced sample: peripheral blood. These TCRs come from a man in his forties with active or convalescent COVID-19.

V and J are TRBV11-3 and TRBJ2-3; 9 nucleotides line up with TRBD1. The J segment lost 6 bases and the V segment lost 5 bases, leaving 9 bases of the junction unmatched. This CDR3 is 15 amino acids long. Germline V gene lookup returns CDR1 SGHNT and CDR2 YENEEA. The CDR3 DNA is TGTGCCAGCAGCAGAGGGACAGGGCAGGCTGATACGCAGTATTTT. This translates into CASSRGTGQADTQYF.

The chain couples TRBV19 to TRBJ2-7, with 7 positions matching TRBD1. Germline assignment: CDR1 LNHDA and CDR2 SQIVND (reference sequence). Germline trimming cut 4 bases from V and 3 bases from J; bases unmatched to any gene: 6. The CDR3 runs to 14 residues. CDR3 DNA: TGTGCCAGTAGTACCGAGACAGGGAGCTACGAGCAGTACTTC. Protein sequence: CASSTETGSYEQYF.

The chain carries TRBV5-5 and TRBJ2-1; perhaps TRBD1 as D (6 bases). Germline V gene sequence: CDR1 SGHKS, CDR2 YYEKEE (reference sequence). Trimming removed 3 bases at V and 0 bases at J, with 10 bases between. This CDR3 region has 15 residues. In nucleotides, the CDR3 is TGTGCCAGCAGCTCTCAGGGGAGCTCCTACAATGAGCAGTTCTTC. Translating it yields CASSSQGSSYNEQFF.

This clone appeared a single time. This rearrangement joins TRBV7-9 to TRBJ1-3, with TRBD1 identical over 7 bases. Germline assignment: CDR1 SEHNR and CDR2 FQNEAQ (reference sequence). The CDR3 runs to 19 residues. Trimming at V came to 0 bases and at J to 2 bases, leaving 13 bases not matched to a gene. CDR3 sequence: CASSLAPGQAFQPGNTIYF. The CDR3 nucleotides are TGTGCCAGCAGCTTAGCTCCTGGACAGGCCTTCCAGCCTGGAAACACCATATATTTT.

The chain is built from TRBV11-2 and TRBJ1-2; 7 positions agree with TRBD1. Germline V CDR1 and CDR2: SGHAT, FQNNGV. Germline trimming cut 1 base from V and 5 bases from J; bases unmatched to any gene: 10. The CDR3 has 16 amino acids. This chain's CDR3 is CASSLARDSRSYGYTF. The CDR3 DNA reads as TGTGCCAGCAGCTTAGCCCGGGACAGTAGGTCGTATGGCTACACCTTC.

The chain links TRBV19 to TRBJ2-5; 8 nucleotides line up with TRBD2. The J segment lost 5 bases and the V segment lost 3 bases, leaving 5 bases of the junction unmatched. Germline values: CDR1 LNHDA, CDR2 SQIVND (reference sequence). This CDR3 spans 14 amino acids. CDR3 DNA: TGTGCCAGTAGTATTTTAGCGGGAATGGAGACCCAGTACTTC. It encodes CASSILAGMETQYF.

This clone came up once. The chain is built from TRBV12-5 and TRBJ2-1; 9 bases are a match to TRBD2. Germline loops: CDR1 LGHNT, CDR2 FRNRAP. J was trimmed by 7 bases and V by 1 base; bases with no gene match: 11. There are 17 residues in the CDR3. The CDR3 DNA reads as TGTGCTAGTGGTTTGGCCCTAGAAGCGGGAGGTTTAAATGAGCAGTTCTTC. It encodes CASGLALEAGGLNEQFF.

This rearrangement joins TRBV19 to TRBJ2-5, with D unresolved. The V end was cut by 4 bases, the J end by 5 bases, with 14 bases between. This CDR3 has 14 residues. The germline CDR1 and CDR2 sequences are LNHDA and SQIVND (reference sequence). The CDR3 sequence: CASSTSSTGETQYF. CDR3 sequence (DNA): TGTGCCAGTAGTACATCTTCCACCGGGGAGACCCAGTACTTC.

Points on this clone: At one of its ends the junction is not consistent with the germline gene, which may arise from a read error. V and J are TRBV24-1 and TRBJ2-3; 10 bases match TRBD1. The germline CDR1 and CDR2 sequences are KGHDR and SFDVKD. This CDR3 has 13 amino acids. The CDR3 loop is CATSDDRGQGHGF. Here the CDR3 DNA reads TGTGCCACCAGTGATGACAGGGGACAGGGGCACGGTTTT.

The chain combines TRBV2 with TRBJ1-1; D perhaps matches TRBD1 (5 bases). Germline lookup yields CDR1 SNHLY and CDR2 FYNNEI. V was clipped by 7 bases and J by 4 bases, with 13 bases between them. The CDR3 sequence is 13 residues long. CDR3 amino acids: CASTQGGGTEAFF. CDR3 nucleotides: TGTGCCAGCACGCAGGGAGGCGGCACTGAAGCTTTCTTT.

V and J are TRBV6-1 and TRBJ2-3; D ambiguous. The CDR3 contains 17 residues. Trimming cost V 2 bases and J 0 bases, with 15 bases left between them. From germline, CDR1 is MNHNS and CDR2 SASEGT. CDR3 nucleotide sequence: TGTGCCAGCAGTGAACGGTCTGGGCTGCAGAGCACAGATACGCAGTATTTT. This gives the protein CASSERSGLQSTDTQYF.

The CDR3 loop is CASSFDRGYNEQFF. The CDR3 DNA is TGTGCCAGCAGCTTTGACAGGGGCTACAATGAGCAGTTCTTC. The rearrangement joins TRBV5-5 to TRBJ2-1, with 8 bases aligning to TRBD1. V shed 2 bases and J 3 bases; nucleotides not matched to a gene: 1. Germline CDR1 SGHKS, CDR2 YYEKEE (reference sequence). CDR3 length: 14 residues. Full variable domain (missing parts from reference TRBV5-5 and TRBJ2-1): DAGVTQSPTHLIKTRGQQVTLRCSPISGHKSVSWYQQVLGQGPQFIFQYYEKEERGRGNFPDRFSARQFPNYSSELNVNALLLGDSALYLCASSFDRGYNEQFFGPGTRLTVL.

V is TRBV6-1 and J is TRBJ1-1; possible D gene TRBD1, 6 bases. This CDR3 comprises 16 residues. The V gene's germline CDR1 is MNHNS and CDR2 SASEGT. Between the trimmed V and J ends, which lost 2 bases and 5 bases, there was a span of 18 bases. The CDR3 sequence is CASSEPPLRGATEAFF. In DNA, the CDR3 is TGTGCCAGCAGTGAACCTCCACTCCGGGGGGCGACTGAAGCTTTCTTT.

This chain connects TRBV4-2 to TRBJ2-3; tentative D call: TRBD1 (5 bases). CDR3 length equals 16 residues. The germline V and J ends were trimmed by 0 bases and 2 bases, with 12 bases remaining between them. The germline gives CDR1 LGHNA, CDR2 YNFKEQ. Here the CDR3 DNA reads TGTGCCAGCAGCCAAGACCCCCAGGGCTCCACAGATACGCAGTATTTT. Encoded protein: CASSQDPQGSTDTQYF.

The chain carries TRBV6-5 and TRBJ2-7; 10 bases agree with TRBD1. CDR3 length equals 15 residues. V shed 5 bases, J shed 0 bases, and the junction held 4 bases outside the gene matches. Germline CDR1 reads MNHEY; CDR2 reads SVGAGI. CDR3 nucleotides: TGTGCCAGCAGTAGGACAGGGGGGGACTCCTACGAGCAGTACTTC. It is translated as CASSRTGGDSYEQYF.

V usage is TRBV19 and J usage is TRBJ1-2; D is possibly TRBD1 (5 bases). The germline CDR1 and CDR2 sequences are LNHDA and SQIVND (reference sequence). V lost 7 bases and J lost 1, with 16 bases in between. The CDR3 loop spans 15 amino acids. The DNA of the CDR3 is TGTGCCAGTACCAGTAGACAGAGACTTAACTATGGCTACACCTTC. This gives the protein CASTSRQRLNYGYTF.

CDR3 residues: CASSLAQNNSPLHF. CDR3 DNA sequence: TGTGCCAGCAGCTTAGCACAGAATAATTCACCCCTCCACTTT. The chain recombines TRBV11-3 with TRBJ1-6; D is uncertain. The CDR3 is 14 amino acids. Per germline, CDR1 SGHNT and CDR2 YENEEA. V was trimmed by 1 base and J by 5 bases, leaving 6 bases between them.

This clone was counted only a few times. This rearrangement joins TRBV9 to TRBJ2-7; TRBD2 matches at 10 bases. CDR1 is SGDLS, CDR2 YYNGEE, per germline. V lost 2 bases to trimming and J lost 4 bases; unmatched junction nucleotides: 6. This CDR3 has 15 amino acids. For the CDR3, the DNA is TGTGCCAGCAGCGTTCAAGCGGGGGGGCTGTACGAGCAGTACTTC. This sequence encodes CASSVQAGGLYEQYF.

This chain joins TRBV29-1 and TRBJ1-1; tentative D call: TRBD1 (5 bases). Germline CDR1 SQVTM, CDR2 ANQGSEA. This CDR3 has 15 amino acids. The V and J ends lost 7 bases and 1 base respectively, with 19 bases between them. In nucleotides, the CDR3 is TGCAGCGCGTGGGGCCCTGGTGGTACGAACACTGAAGCTTTCTTT. Residues: CSAWGPGGTNTEAFF.

The chain joins TRBV30 to TRBJ2-7, with 10 bases fitting TRBD1. Germline V gene data show CDR1 as GTSNPN and CDR2 as SVGIG (reference sequence). V lost 2 bases to trimming and J lost 5 bases; unmatched junction nucleotides: 3. The CDR3 has 13 amino acids. As DNA, the CDR3 is TGTGCCTGGAGTCGTGGACAGGGGGACGAGCAGTACTTC. Translation: CAWSRGQGDEQYF.

This clone was counted once. The rearrangement joins TRBV14 to TRBJ2-3, with D perhaps matching TRBD2 (6 bases). The CDR3 has 15 amino acids. Germline CDR1 and CDR2: SGHDN and FVKESK. Trimming took off 0 bases at V and 7 bases at J, with 14 bases between the two ends. CDR3 loop: CASSQEVGRRHTQYF. CDR3 coding DNA: TGTGCCAGCAGCCAAGAGGTTGGGAGGCGGCATACGCAGTATTTT.

This chain links TRBV24-1 with TRBJ2-2; 9 bases fit TRBD1. Germline CDR1 KGHDR, CDR2 SFDVKD. Trimming removed 4 bases from V and 1 base from J; junction bases left unmatched: 3. This CDR3 has 16 residues. The CDR3, as DNA: TGTGCCACCAGTGACCCGGACAGGGGGAACACCGGGGAGCTGTTTTTT. It translates to CATSDPDRGNTGELFF.

This clone was observed a handful of times. This chain links TRBV3-1 (or the pseudogene TRBV3-2) with TRBJ1-1; D gene uncertain. CDR1 LGHDT and CDR2 YNNKEL come from the germline V gene (reference sequence). The CDR3 extends over 13 amino acids. V was trimmed by 2 bases and J by 5 bases, leaving 9 bases between them. This CDR3 reads CASSQQYVTEAFF. The CDR3 bases are TGTGCCAGCAGCCAACAGTATGTAACTGAAGCTTTCTTT.